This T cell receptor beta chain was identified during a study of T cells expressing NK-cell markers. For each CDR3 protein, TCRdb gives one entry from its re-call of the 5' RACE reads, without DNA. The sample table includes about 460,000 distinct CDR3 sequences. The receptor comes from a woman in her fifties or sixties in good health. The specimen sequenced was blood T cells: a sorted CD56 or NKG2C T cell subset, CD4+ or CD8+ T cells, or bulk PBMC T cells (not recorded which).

The CDR3 sequence: CASSFRRSSYNSPLHF. The chain is built from TRBV12-3 or TRBV12-4 and TRBJ1-6. The CDR3 length is 16 residues.